The rows below give T cell receptor beta chains drawn from one sample of a study of T cell responses to AZD1222 COVID-19 vaccine. The table came from immunoSEQ multiplex PCR; TCRdb's copy has only in-frame clones and leaves some out. The table records roughly 140,000 clones, about 91% of them present only once. The material sequenced was peripheral blood, taken on day 0 of MenACWY control vaccination. The receptor set was obtained from an adult in good health. Both conserved end residues are part of each CDR3. D genes are given only for firm matches. Size is omitted from some rows. Given values are once, few, many or a class for expanded clones.

d_call: -; v_call: TRBV14; clone_size: -; j_call: TRBJ1-1; cdr3_aa: CASSAQINTEAFF; cdr3_nt: TGTGCCAGCAGCGCCCAGATCAACACTGAAGCTTTCTTT
d_call: -; v_call: TRBV4-3; clone_size: -; j_call: TRBJ1-5; cdr3_aa: CASSQDRGQPQHF; cdr3_nt: TGCGCCAGCAGCCAAGATCGAGGGCAGCCCCAGCATTTT
d_call: -; v_call: TRBV5-1; clone_size: -; j_call: TRBJ2-2; cdr3_aa: CASSLAMAAVGVGELFF; cdr3_nt: TGCGCCAGCAGCTTGGCCATGGCGGCGGTCGGCGTCGGGGAGCTGTTTTTT
d_call: TRBD2; v_call: TRBV7-9; clone_size: once; j_call: TRBJ2-3; cdr3_aa: CASSLAPGLAGDSTDTQYF; cdr3_nt: TGTGCCAGCAGCCTTGCTCCGGGACTAGCGGGGGATAGCACAGATACGCAGTATTTT
d_call: -; v_call: TRBV2; clone_size: few; j_call: TRBJ2-7; cdr3_aa: CASSYDLDSAYEQYF; cdr3_nt: TGTGCCAGCAGCTATGACTTGGACAGCGCCTACGAGCAGTACTTC
d_call: -; v_call: TRBV19; clone_size: -; j_call: TRBJ1-6; cdr3_aa: CASSTQGNNSPLHF; cdr3_nt: TGTGCCAGTAGTACCCAGGGCAACAATTCACCCCTCCACTTT
d_call: TRBD2; v_call: TRBV19; clone_size: few; j_call: TRBJ2-1; cdr3_aa: CASSRLAGEYNEQFF; cdr3_nt: TGTGCCAGTAGTCGACTAGCGGGAGAATACAATGAGCAGTTCTTC
d_call: TRBD2; v_call: TRBV7-2; clone_size: -; j_call: TRBJ2-7; cdr3_aa: CASSLRGGQGIYEQYF; cdr3_nt: TGTGCCAGCAGCTTACGGGGGGGGCAGGGGATCTACGAGCAGTACTTC
d_call: -; v_call: TRBV6-2/TRBV6-3; clone_size: -; j_call: TRBJ1-5; cdr3_aa: CASSYLRGGNQPQHF; cdr3_nt: TGTGCCAGCAGTTACCTGCGGGGGGGCAATCAGCCCCAGCATTTT
d_call: TRBD1; v_call: TRBV7-9; clone_size: -; j_call: TRBJ2-7; cdr3_aa: CASSLGTGRYEQYF; cdr3_nt: TGTGCCAGCAGCTTAGGGACAGGGCGCTACGAGCAGTACTTC
d_call: -; v_call: TRBV6-5; clone_size: once; j_call: TRBJ1-2; cdr3_aa: CASSYSRIAGYGYTF; cdr3_nt: TGTGCCAGCAGTTACTCTAGGATCGCAGGCTATGGCTACACCTTC
d_call: TRBD1; v_call: TRBV7-2; clone_size: few; j_call: TRBJ1-2; cdr3_aa: CASSGGQGAGYGYTF; cdr3_nt: TGTGCCAGCAGCGGAGGACAGGGCGCGGGCTATGGCTACACCTTC
d_call: -; v_call: TRBV28; clone_size: -; j_call: TRBJ1-2; cdr3_aa: CASSLGGWQTNYGYTF; cdr3_nt: TGTGCCAGCAGTTTAGGGGGTTGGCAGACGAACTATGGCTACACCTTC
d_call: -; v_call: TRBV19; clone_size: few; j_call: TRBJ2-2; cdr3_aa: CASSITPAGTGELFF; cdr3_nt: TGTGCCAGTAGTATTACCCCGGCGGGGACCGGGGAGCTGTTTTTT
d_call: -; v_call: TRBV28; clone_size: once; j_call: TRBJ1-5; cdr3_aa: CASSAGTSHQPQHF; cdr3_nt: TGTGCCAGCAGTGCCGGGACATCTCATCAGCCCCAGCATTTT
d_call: TRBD1; v_call: TRBV29-1; clone_size: -; j_call: TRBJ2-2; cdr3_aa: CSVQKRTGRSGELFF; cdr3_nt: TGCAGCGTTCAAAAAAGGACAGGGAGGTCGGGGGAGCTGTTTTTT
d_call: -; v_call: TRBV18; clone_size: -; j_call: TRBJ1-1; cdr3_aa: CASSWTWGTEAFF; cdr3_nt: TGTGCCAGCTCATGGACGTGGGGCACTGAAGCTTTCTTT
d_call: -; v_call: TRBV5-1; clone_size: -; j_call: TRBJ1-2; cdr3_aa: CASSGGHYGYTF; cdr3_nt: TGCGCCAGCAGCGGGGGTCACTATGGCTACACCTTC
d_call: -; v_call: TRBV7-2; clone_size: -; j_call: TRBJ2-7; cdr3_aa: CASSLQAPDGQYF; cdr3_nt: TGTGCCAGCAGCTTACAGGCCCCGGATGGGCAGTACTTC
d_call: TRBD2; v_call: TRBV6-2/TRBV6-3; clone_size: -; j_call: TRBJ2-1; cdr3_aa: CASSTRLAGTYNEQFF; cdr3_nt: TGTGCCAGCAGTACCCGACTAGCGGGGACCTACAATGAGCAGTTCTTC
d_call: TRBD2; v_call: TRBV10-3; clone_size: -; j_call: TRBJ2-3; cdr3_aa: CAISVQLAGDTQYF; cdr3_nt: TGTGCCATCAGTGTACAACTAGCGGGGGATACGCAGTATTTT
d_call: -; v_call: TRBV29-1; clone_size: -; j_call: TRBJ2-2; cdr3_aa: CSVDLENTGELFF; cdr3_nt: TGCAGCGTTGACCTCGAGAACACCGGGGAGCTGTTTTTT
d_call: TRBD2; v_call: TRBV4-2; clone_size: once; j_call: TRBJ2-1; cdr3_aa: CASSQDGGGSVYNEQFF; cdr3_nt: TGTGCCAGCAGCCAAGACGGCGGGGGGAGTGTTTACAATGAGCAGTTCTTC
d_call: TRBD2; v_call: TRBV5-5; clone_size: once; j_call: TRBJ2-3; cdr3_aa: CASLGAAGRTDTQYF; cdr3_nt: TGTGCCAGCTTAGGCGCCGCCGGGAGGACAGATACGCAGTATTTT
d_call: -; v_call: TRBV7-3; clone_size: -; j_call: TRBJ1-1; cdr3_aa: CASSSDMNTEAFF; cdr3_nt: TGTGCCAGCAGCTCGGACATGAACACTGAAGCTTTCTTT
d_call: -; v_call: TRBV27; clone_size: few; j_call: TRBJ1-1; cdr3_aa: CASSYGRENTEAFF; cdr3_nt: TGTGCCAGCAGTTATGGGAGGGAGAACACTGAAGCTTTCTTT
d_call: -; v_call: TRBV19; clone_size: once; j_call: TRBJ2-3; cdr3_aa: CASSPPTARPDTQYF; cdr3_nt: TGTGCCAGTAGTCCGCCGACAGCCCGCCCAGATACGCAGTATTTT
d_call: -; v_call: TRBV18; clone_size: -; j_call: TRBJ1-4; cdr3_aa: CASSRGNDEKLFF; cdr3_nt: TGTGCCAGCTCAAGGGGGAACGATGAAAAACTGTTTTTT
d_call: -; v_call: TRBV27; clone_size: -; j_call: TRBJ1-2; cdr3_aa: CASSLSGWDGDYGYTF; cdr3_nt: TGTGCCAGCAGCCTAAGCGGCTGGGACGGAGACTATGGCTACACCTTC
d_call: -; v_call: TRBV2; clone_size: few; j_call: TRBJ1-1; cdr3_aa: CASSGRSEAFF; cdr3_nt: TGTGCCAGCAGCGGGCGTTCTGAAGCTTTCTTT
d_call: -; v_call: TRBV5-6; clone_size: -; j_call: TRBJ1-5; cdr3_aa: CASSLRGPSNQPQHF; cdr3_nt: TGTGCCAGCAGCTTGAGAGGGCCCAGCAATCAGCCCCAGCATTTT
d_call: TRBD2; v_call: TRBV11-3; clone_size: once; j_call: TRBJ2-1; cdr3_aa: CASRRSGTSGNNEQFF; cdr3_nt: TGTGCCAGCAGACGGTCCGGGACTAGCGGGAACAATGAGCAGTTCTTC
d_call: TRBD1; v_call: TRBV20-1; clone_size: -; j_call: TRBJ1-5; cdr3_aa: CSASLSGTGGNQPQHF; cdr3_nt: TGCAGTGCTAGTCTTAGCGGGACAGGGGGCAATCAGCCCCAGCATTTT
d_call: -; v_call: TRBV7-3; clone_size: -; j_call: TRBJ2-3; cdr3_aa: CASSSPGTPDTQYF; cdr3_nt: TGTGCCAGCAGCTCGCCCGGGACTCCAGATACGCAGTATTTT
d_call: TRBD1; v_call: TRBV7-9; clone_size: -; j_call: TRBJ1-5; cdr3_aa: CASSTTGGNQPQHF; cdr3_nt: TGTGCCAGCAGCACTACAGGGGGCAATCAGCCCCAGCATTTT
d_call: -; v_call: TRBV30; clone_size: -; j_call: TRBJ1-2; cdr3_aa: CAWSVRDGYTF; cdr3_nt: TGTGCCTGGAGTGTCAGGGATGGCTACACCTTC
d_call: -; v_call: TRBV6-5; clone_size: -; j_call: TRBJ1-1; cdr3_aa: CASSSRHRGMAEAFF; cdr3_nt: TGTGCCAGCAGTTCCCGACACCGGGGCATGGCTGAAGCTTTCTTT
d_call: -; v_call: TRBV7-3; clone_size: -; j_call: TRBJ2-5; cdr3_aa: CASSLIGGQGETQYF; cdr3_nt: TGTGCCAGCAGCTTAATAGGAGGGCAGGGAGAGACCCAGTACTTC